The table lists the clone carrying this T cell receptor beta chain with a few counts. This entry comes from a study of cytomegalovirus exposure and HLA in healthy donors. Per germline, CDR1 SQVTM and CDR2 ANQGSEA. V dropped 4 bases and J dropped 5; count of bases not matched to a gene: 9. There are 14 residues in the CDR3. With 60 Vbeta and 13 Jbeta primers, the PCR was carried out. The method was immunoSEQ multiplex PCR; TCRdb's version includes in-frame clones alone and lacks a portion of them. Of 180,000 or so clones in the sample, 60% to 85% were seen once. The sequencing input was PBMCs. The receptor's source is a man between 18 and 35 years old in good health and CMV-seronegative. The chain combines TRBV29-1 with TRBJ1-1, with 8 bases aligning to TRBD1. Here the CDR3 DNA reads TGCAGCGTTGTCCCCAGGGGGCCGGGGACTGAAGCTTTCTTT. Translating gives CSVVPRGPGTEAFF.